This TCR beta chain came from a study of T cell responses to AZD1222 COVID-19 vaccine. Whole-study findings and limits: Nearly half of the spike-specific TCRs reportedly recognize variant regions that carry no mutations. Repertoires in all cases were sampled only once the peak T cell response had passed. Seropositive status at baseline applied to only five or six AZD1222 recipients.

CDR1 and CDR2 from the germline V gene are SGHRS and YFSETQ. The length of the CDR3 is 16 residues. With 3 bases removed from V and 6 bases from J, the gap between germline ends came to 20 bases. As to this clone: The antigen is not known.

Clones were sequenced by immunoSEQ multiplex PCR, and TCRdb holds only the in-frame ones, with some missing. This table holds 68,000 or so clones, about 88% found once. This TCR derives from an adult in good health. The sample was peripheral blood, taken on day 0 of AZD1222 vaccination. The chain employs TRBV5-1 and TRBJ2-3; either TRBD1 or TRBD2 may fit D (5 bases each). Here the CDR3 DNA reads TGCGCCAGCAGCTCGATGCCCCGGGGCGGCTCCGATACGCAGTATTTT. Protein sequence: CASSSMPRGGSDTQYF.